The source of this TCR beta chain is a study of T cells after yellow fever vaccination. Study information: Fractions of low cell number were prepared using SMART-Seq v4 Ultra Low Input.

This clonotype was counted many times. Using its own MiXCR run on the 5' RACE reads, TCRdb lists one record per CDR3 protein. The sample contains 200,000 to 250,000 distinct CDR3 sequences, roughly 3.3% of which appear only once. The CDR3 is 15 residues long. Germline CDR1 and CDR2: SGHTA and FQGNSA. Trimming at V came to 5 bases and at J to 5 bases, leaving 9 bases not matched to a gene. This TCR was recovered from a young man who received the YFV17D yellow fever vaccine. This sequence joins TRBV7-2 and TRBJ2-3; 8 bases map to TRBD2. The sequencing here drew on CD4+ T cells sorted from PBMCs, taken 10 days after the yellow fever booster vaccination. The CDR3 bases are TGTGCCAGCAGCGCCAGCGGGGGCCGGGGAGATACGCAGTATTTT. Translating it yields CASSASGGRGDTQYF.